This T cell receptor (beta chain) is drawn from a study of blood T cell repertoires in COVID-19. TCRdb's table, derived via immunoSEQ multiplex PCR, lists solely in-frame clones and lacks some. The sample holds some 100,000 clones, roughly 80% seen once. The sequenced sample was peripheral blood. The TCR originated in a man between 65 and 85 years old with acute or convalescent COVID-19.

CDR3 coding DNA: TGCAGCACTGGGACAGGGACCTCCGGGGCCAACGTCCTGACTTTC. Amino acid sequence: CSTGTGTSGANVLTF. The chain carries TRBV29-1 and TRBJ2-6, with 9 bases that match TRBD1. The length of the CDR3 is 15 residues. Germline V gives CDR1 SQVTM, CDR2 ANQGSEA. The trim removed 8 bases at V and 4 bases at J, leaving 9 bases unmatched.